This TCR beta chain derives from a study of T cells in Graves' hyperthyroidism and ophthalmopathy. The source material, RNA transcripts, was used to amplify TCR beta CDR3 regions. Using the HTBI primer set, a first-round RT-PCR was run on the TCR CDR3. TCRdb passed the multiplex PCR reads through MiXCR, listing each CDR3 protein once. The profile shows about 210,000 distinct CDR3 sequences, under 20% of them singletons. This clonotype was seen only a few times. Its antigen remains unknown. Between the trimmed V and J ends, which lost 3 bases and 0 bases, there was a span of 15 bases. The CDR3 consists of 17 residues. Study results and limitations: Ophthalmopathy was separated from stable hyperthyroidism by a 13 V-J model.

In patients aged 18 to 65, hyperthyroidism was newly diagnosed, with duration under 2 months. V and J are TRBV12-3 or TRBV12-4 and TRBJ2-1; the D is unclear. Specimen: blood. This receptor was obtained from a man between 45 and 60 years old with Graves' hyperthyroidism. CDR3: CASSFSWRRSSYNEQFF. CDR3 sequence (DNA): TGTGCCAGCAGTTTTTCTTGGCGACGGAGCTCCTACAATGAGCAGTTCTTC.